This is a list of T cell receptor beta chains from one sample in a study of blood T cell repertoires in COVID-19. Assay: immunoSEQ multiplex PCR; the TCRdb copy retains only in-frame clones and omits some. Seen here are about 280,000 clones, approximately 88% observed once, and the top ten hold 9% to 9.5%. Sequencing was done on a sample of peripheral blood. Receptors were obtained from a man aged 18 to 30 with active or convalescent COVID-19. The CDR3 runs from the conserved cysteine through the conserved F or W. The D gene is left open where the match is weak. Size is omitted from some rows. Given values are once, few, many or a class for expanded clones.

>-|TRBJ1-1|-|TRBV9
TGTGCCAGCAGCGTAGTGGAGACTGAAGCTTTCTTT
CASSVVETEAFF
>-|TRBJ1-3|few|TRBV5-1
TGCGCCAGCAAGGCGGACAGCTCTGGAAACACCATATATTTT
CASKADSSGNTIYF
>TRBD2|TRBJ2-5|once|TRBV4-1
TGCGCCAGCAGCCACCCGAGTTACGGGGGGGCACTACAAGAGACCCAGTACTTC
CASSHPSYGGALQETQYF
>-|TRBJ2-7|-|TRBV7-6
TGTGCCAGCAGCTTAGGTCTTAGCGACTACGAGCAGTACTTC
CASSLGLSDYEQYF
>-|TRBJ1-2|-|TRBV3-1/TRBV3-2
TGTGCCAGCAGCGATGGGCCCCTCTATGGCTACACCTTC
CASSDGPLYGYTF
>TRBD1|TRBJ1-1|-|TRBV6-5
TGTGCCAGCAAAGAGGGACAGGGTTCAACTGAAGCTTTCTTT
CASKEGQGSTEAFF
>TRBD1|TRBJ1-5|-|TRBV6-5
TGTGCCAGCACCCTCACAGGGGGCTACCAGCCCCAGCATTTT
CASTLTGGYQPQHF
>-|TRBJ2-5|-|TRBV7-8
TGTGCCAGCAGCTCCCCCAGGGCCCAGTACTTC
CASSSPRAQYF
>TRBD2|TRBJ2-1|-|TRBV7-8
TGTGCCAGCAGCTTCGGGCGGGGGGCCAATGAGCAGTTCTTC
CASSFGRGANEQFF
>-|TRBJ1-5|-|TRBV12-3/TRBV12-4
TGTGCCAGCAGTTTAGGACAGGCCCAGCATTTT
CASSLGQAQHF
>TRBD1|TRBJ2-3|-|TRBV10-1
TGCGCCAGCAGCGCCTCGGACAGGGGTTACACAGATACGCAGTATTTT
CASSASDRGYTDTQYF
>-|TRBJ1-1|few|TRBV5-1
TGCGCCAGCAGCTTGGGACAGATTAACACTGAAGCTTTCTTT
CASSLGQINTEAFF
>-|TRBJ2-2|-|TRBV20-1
TGCAGTGCTAGTTCCGGGACCGGGGAGCTGTTTTTT
CSASSGTGELFF
>-|TRBJ2-7|few|TRBV5-1
TGCGCCAGCAGCCAGACGGGCGAGCAGTACTTC
CASSQTGEQYF
>-|TRBJ2-7|-|TRBV7-9
TGTGCCAGCAGCTTAGGCAGGTCCACCTACGAGCAGTACTTC
CASSLGRSTYEQYF
>-|TRBJ1-1|-|TRBV3-1/TRBV3-2
TGTGCCAGCAGCCCCGGGGGGGAGGGCGCGGACACTGAAGCTTTCTTT
CASSPGGEGADTEAFF
>TRBD2|TRBJ2-7|-|TRBV5-6
TGTGCCAGCAGCACGAGACTAGCGGGGCACAGGGAGCAGTACTTC
CASSTRLAGHREQYF
>-|TRBJ2-2|-|TRBV20-1
TGCAGTGCCCTAGACACCGGGGAGCTGTTTTTT
CSALDTGELFF
>-|TRBJ1-3|-|TRBV7-2
TGTGCCAGCAGCTTAAACAGGGTGGATGGAAACACCATATATTTT
CASSLNRVDGNTIYF
>-|TRBJ2-5|-|TRBV18
TGTGCCAGCTCACCACCGACAAGGGAGACCCAGTACTTC
CASSPPTRETQYF
>TRBD2|TRBJ2-7|-|TRBV29-1
TGCAGCGTTAATAGCGGGGTCTCCTACGAGCAGTACTTC
CSVNSGVSYEQYF
>-|TRBJ2-5|-|TRBV14
TGTGCCAGCAGCCAGGGAGGAGAGACCCAGTACTTC
CASSQGGETQYF
>TRBD2|TRBJ2-5|-|TRBV6-5
TGTGCCAGCAGTTACTTGCTAGCGGGCCAAGAGACCCAGTACTTC
CASSYLLAGQETQYF
>-|TRBJ1-5|-|TRBV5-5
TGTGCCAGCAGTTCGGACATTGGCCGACCCCAGCATTTT
CASSSDIGRPQHF
>TRBD1|TRBJ2-7|once|TRBV20-1
TGCAGTGCTAGTTTCGGGACAGGGGGCGCTGGCGACTACGAGCAGTACTTC
CSASFGTGGAGDYEQYF
>TRBD1|TRBJ1-3|-|TRBV6-6
TGTGCCAGCAGGCCAGACAGGGCCGGAAACACCATATATTTT
CASRPDRAGNTIYF
>-|TRBJ2-7|-|TRBV19
TGTGCCAGTAGCTACGGGACACTAGGCTCCTACGAGCAGTACTTC
CASSYGTLGSYEQYF
>-|TRBJ2-7|-|TRBV3-1/TRBV3-2
TGTGCCAGCAGCCAAGGCCCAGGACTAATTCGAGCCTACGAGCAGTACTTC
CASSQGPGLIRAYEQYF
>-|TRBJ1-2|-|TRBV6-5
TGTGCCAGCAGTACCCGGTCCTATGGCTACACCTTC
CASSTRSYGYTF
>-|TRBJ1-5|-|TRBV24-1
TGTGCCACCAGTGAGGGAGGCCATAAGCCCCAGCATTTT
CATSEGGHKPQHF
>TRBD1|TRBJ2-7|-|TRBV27
TGTGCCAGCATGACAGGGGGCTCCTACGAGCAGTACTTC
CASMTGGSYEQYF
>-|TRBJ1-2|-|TRBV18
TGTGCCAGCTCACCAGAATCGGGGAACTATGGCTACACCTTC
CASSPESGNYGYTF
>-|TRBJ1-1|-|TRBV6-5
TGTGCCAGCGAGCCTTTCCGGCGGACTGAAGCTTTCTTT
CASEPFRRTEAFF
>TRBD1|TRBJ1-5|-|TRBV2
TGTGCCAGCAGTTCGGACAGGAGCAATCAGCCCCAGCATTTT
CASSSDRSNQPQHF
>TRBD1|TRBJ1-2|-|TRBV9
TGTGCCAGCAGCGCCAACAGGGGCGCCGGGGGCTACACCTTC
CASSANRGAGGYTF